This T cell receptor beta chain was recorded in a study of shared clonotypes between healthy human individuals. Study observations and caveats: The naive CD4 repertoires of a handful of donors were compared, and roughly 5.1% of clonotypes were shared. Naive subsets usually exceeded memory subsets in estimated richness. Non-shared clonotypes had lower generation probabilities than clonotypes shared by all four sorted-subset donors.

Template for every sorted-subset replicate PCR totaled about 0.2 ug DNA, around 33,000 T cell genomes. The data were produced by immunoSEQ multiplex PCR, yet TCRdb's version contains in-frame clones alone and is incomplete. The sample records over a million clones, 60% to 80% being singletons. About this clone: As yet, its antigen is unknown.

Germline V gene lookup returns CDR1 SNHLY and CDR2 FYNNEI. The CDR3 is 16 residues long. V trimming: 4 bases; J trimming: 7 bases; junction bases outside the gene matches: 6. V gene TRBV2 combines with J gene TRBJ1-6, with TRBD1 matching over 11 bases. This receptor was taken from a man aged 18 to 30 in good health. The specimen was memory CD4+ T cells sorted from blood. The subset here: CD45RA-negative fraction. This CDR3 reads CASSAGTGGRNSPLHF. The DNA of the CDR3 is TGTGCCAGCAGTGCCGGGACAGGGGGAAGAAATTCACCCCTCCACTTT.